This T cell receptor (beta chain) was captured by sequencing in a study of OX40 agonist ivuxolimab in advanced cancers. As for the study in general: Ivuxolimab, which is an agonistic anti-OX40 (CD134) antibody, was administered to the patients. Three individuals attained partial responses, comprising one hepatocellular carcinoma case and two cutaneous melanoma cases. Study-wide results and caveats: Averaged across samples, CD8+ T cells carried more expanded clones than CD4+ did.

V was pared by 2 bases and J by 4 bases, with 9 bases between. The germline gives CDR1 SGDLS, CDR2 YYNGEE. The CDR3 length is 14 residues. Clones were sequenced by immunoSEQ multiplex PCR, and TCRdb holds only the in-frame ones, with some missing. The sample consists of some 81,000 clones, 65% to 90% of them appearing once. About this clone itself: Its antigen is currently unknown.

The sequenced sample was CD4+ or CD8+ T cells sorted from blood, obtained in a trial of the OX40 agonist ivuxolimab. This rearrangement joins TRBV9 to TRBJ1-4; weak D call: TRBD1 (5 bases). The source is an adult with an advanced solid tumor such as melanoma, head and neck, liver or kidney cancer. CDR3 protein: CASSVDRFNEKLFF. The DNA for the CDR3 is TGTGCCAGCAGCGTCGACAGATTTAATGAAAAACTGTTTTTT.